This TCR beta chain stems from a study of cytomegalovirus exposure and HLA in healthy donors. The ends lost 3 bases at V and 4 bases at J; junction bases unmatched: 3. The germline V gene encodes CDR1 LNHDA and CDR2 SQIVND (reference sequence). The CDR3 is 13 amino acids. Study outcomes and limitations: Immune exposure information comprised only CMV serostatus. Later on, an analysis found that several of the most significant clusters appeared to be linked to common viral pathogens, which included parvovirus B19. When analyzed later, the rates of TCR association showed variation by HLA locus, with DRB1 the most and HLA-C the fewest.

The PCR contained 60 Vbeta and 13 Jbeta primers. Profiling relied on immunoSEQ multiplex PCR, and the TCRdb table lists in-frame clones only, not all of them. The sample gives around 190,000 clones, roughly 77% of which show up once; around 3.3% is in the top ten. Comment on this clone: Its antigen is undetermined.

Sequences were obtained from PBMCs. The chain carries TRBV19 and TRBJ2-7; 7 bases fit TRBD1. This receptor was obtained from a young woman in good health and CMV-seropositive. The DNA for the CDR3 is TGTGCCAGTAGTATGACGGGACAGTACGAGCAGTACTTC. Translation: CASSMTGQYEQYF.